These 25 T cell receptor beta chains share one sample of origin, sequenced in a study of radiation and T cells in renal cell carcinoma. Time point reported: baseline pretreatment blood. Regarding treatment: 15 Gy SBRT to primary tumor, nephrectomy 4 weeks later. This table comes from immunoSEQ multiplex PCR, and its TCRdb copy is limited to in-frame clones, with some not included. The sample includes around 64,000 clones, about three quarters of them seen just once. Sample: blood, taken from a patient whose treatment included radiotherapy and nephrectomy. The receptor source for this set is a man aged 55 to 70 with renal cell carcinoma.

The gene calls are TRBV18 and TRBJ2-5; D perhaps matches TRBD2 (5 bases). There are 16 residues in the CDR3. Trimming removed 1 base at V and 5 bases at J, with 17 bases between. From germline, CDR1 is KGHSH and CDR2 LQKENI. The CDR3: CASSPRAGGNMETQYF. The CDR3 DNA sequence: TGTGCCAGCTCACCACGGGCGGGCGGAAATATGGAGACCCAGTACTTC.

There are a few counts of this clone. The chain employs TRBV2 and TRBJ2-1; D remains unclear. With 3 bases removed from V and 10 bases from J, the gap between germline ends came to 7 bases. The CDR3 consists of 11 residues. Germline CDR1 reads SNHLY; CDR2 reads FYNNEI. This CDR3 reads CASSELVEQFF. CDR3 bases: TGTGCCAGCAGTGAGTTAGTGGAGCAGTTCTTC.

V gene TRBV9 combines with J gene TRBJ2-5, with 8 nucleotides matching TRBD2. The CDR3 extends over 14 amino acids. V lost 6 bases to trimming and J lost 2 bases; unmatched junction nucleotides: 6. Germline V gene sequence: CDR1 SGDLS, CDR2 YYNGEE. The CDR3 region is CASNPLAVQETQYF. The DNA for the CDR3 is TGTGCCAGCAATCCACTAGCGGTGCAAGAGACCCAGTACTTC.

The CDR3 DNA follows: TGTGCCAGCAGTGAAGCCGGGAACTACGAGCAGTACTTC. Its translation is CASSEAGNYEQYF. The chain has TRBV6-1 and TRBJ2-7, with TRBD2 as a possible D gene (5 bases). V shed 0 bases and J shed 3 bases, with 6 bases lying between them. Germline V gene sequence: CDR1 MNHNS, CDR2 SASEGT. CDR3 length equals 13 residues.

The gene calls are TRBV5-4 and TRBJ2-3; D is undetermined. The CDR3 spans 14 residues. Looked up from germline, CDR1 is SGHNT and CDR2 is YYREEE (reference sequence). Trimming removed 2 bases at V and 4 bases at J, with 11 bases between. The CDR3 region is CASSLSGPADTQYF. DNA of the CDR3: TGTGCCAGCAGCTTAAGTGGGCCAGCAGATACGCAGTATTTT.

The chain joins TRBV6-5 to TRBJ2-1; no clear D gene. The germline gives CDR1 MNHEY, CDR2 SVGAGI. The CDR3 runs 11 residues. Trimming shortened V by 6 bases and J by 10 bases, and 10 bases separated the two germline ends. CDR3: CASSSGPEQFF. The CDR3 DNA reads TGTGCCAGCAGCTCTGGACCAGAGCAGTTCTTC.

The chain links TRBV19 to TRBJ1-2; weak D call: TRBD1 (5 bases). Per the germline V gene, CDR1 is LNHDA and CDR2 is SQIVND (reference sequence). V was shortened by 6 bases and J by 2 bases, with 10 bases between the two germline ends. This CDR3 is 13 amino acids long. The CDR3 sequence is CASSPRGNYGYTF. The DNA for the CDR3 is TGTGCCAGTAGCCCACGGGGGAACTATGGCTACACCTTC.

The chain uses TRBV9 and TRBJ1-5; D gene uncertain. Trimming stripped 0 bases from V and 7 bases from J, with 20 bases between. This CDR3 spans 17 amino acids. The germline CDR1 and CDR2 sequences are SGDLS and YYNGEE. The DNA of the CDR3 is TGTGCCAGCAGCGTAGCCCCTGCGGGGTATGAGGAACAGCCCCAGCATTTT. Translation: CASSVAPAGYEEQPQHF.

V is TRBV4-1 and J is TRBJ1-5, with D possibly TRBD1 on 5 matching bases. V was trimmed by 3 bases and J by 3 bases, leaving 9 bases between them. The V gene's germline CDR1 is MGHRA and CDR2 YSYEKL. This CDR3 spans 14 amino acids. Here the CDR3 reads CASSHDRNNQPQHF. Written as DNA, the CDR3 is TGCGCCAGCAGCCACGACAGAAACAATCAGCCCCAGCATTTT.

This chain links TRBV10-1 with TRBJ2-3; tentatively, D is TRBD2 (6 bases). The CDR3 spans 13 residues. Trimming cost V 7 bases and J 5 bases, with 13 bases left between them. Germline V lookup: CDR1 WNHNN, CDR2 SYGVQD (reference sequence). CDR3 loop: CASTASVQDTQYF. CDR3 nucleotides: TGCGCCAGCACGGCTAGCGTCCAAGATACGCAGTATTTT.

This clone was observed a single time. The chain has TRBV5-1 and TRBJ1-1; 12 nucleotides agree with TRBD1. In germline, CDR1 is SGHRS, CDR2 YFSETQ. This CDR3 is 16 amino acids long. Trimming cost V 0 bases and J 5 bases; bases outside gene matches: 5. CDR3 sequence (DNA): TGCGCCAGCAGCTTGGACAGGGACAGGGGGCGGACTGAAGCTTTCTTT. The encoded protein is CASSLDRDRGRTEAFF.

The CDR3 coding sequence is TGTGCCAGCAGCTTAGAGACAGGTTTCTCGATCAATGAGCAGTTCTTC. Residues: CASSLETGFSINEQFF. V gene TRBV11-2 combines with J gene TRBJ2-1; perhaps TRBD1 as D (6 bases). This CDR3 is built from 16 residues. CDR1 and CDR2 (germline): SGHAT, FQNNGV. Deletions cut 0 bases from V and 6 bases from J, with 15 bases between.

V gene TRBV2 combines with J gene TRBJ2-1, with TRBD2 identical over 10 bases. With V trimmed by 4 bases and J by 4 bases, 4 bases remained unmatched. The CDR3 is 15 residues long. Germline CDR1 reads SNHLY; CDR2 reads FYNNEI. CDR3: CASSGGLALYNEQFF. The CDR3 coding sequence is TGTGCCAGCAGTGGGGGACTAGCGCTTTACAATGAGCAGTTCTTC.

The chain couples TRBV28 to TRBJ2-3; maybe TRBD2 (6 bases). Germline CDR1 MDHEN, CDR2 SYDVKM. The germline V and J ends were trimmed by 6 bases and 2 bases, with 12 bases remaining between them. The CDR3 spans 14 residues. The CDR3 reads CASRPGLTTDTQYF. DNA of the CDR3: TGTGCCAGCAGACCGGGACTTACCACAGATACGCAGTATTTT.

CDR3 nucleotides: TGTGCCAGCAGTGGACCTAGAGGGGACAATGAGCAGTTCTTC. Translation gives CASSGPRGDNEQFF. The chain links TRBV2 to TRBJ2-1, with D perhaps matching TRBD1 or TRBD2 (5 bases each). This CDR3 has 14 amino acids. V was pared by 4 bases and J by 5 bases, with 12 bases between. Germline-derived CDR1 and CDR2 are SNHLY and FYNNEI.

The rearrangement joins TRBV19 to TRBJ1-2; D call uncertain. CDR1 is LNHDA and CDR2 is SQIVND in the germline V gene (reference sequence). CDR3 length equals 17 residues. Deletions cut 5 bases from V and 3 bases from J, with 22 bases between. DNA for the CDR3: TGTGCCAGTAGTCCTAATCGATGGGGTTCACGAGACTATGGCTACACCTTC. This encodes CASSPNRWGSRDYGYTF.

The rearrangement links TRBV7-9 to TRBJ2-3; possible D gene TRBD2, 6 bases. The CDR3 consists of 17 residues. V was clipped by 5 bases and J by 4 bases, with 22 bases between them. Per the germline V gene, CDR1 is SEHNR and CDR2 is FQNEAQ (reference sequence). The CDR3 protein is CASSPRLSGGVADTQYF. As DNA, the CDR3 is TGTGCCAGCAGCCCACGCCTTAGTGGAGGGGTGGCAGATACGCAGTATTTT.

V gene TRBV5-1 combines with J gene TRBJ1-1, with D tentatively TRBD1 (6 bases). CDR3 length equals 15 residues. Trimming stripped 0 bases from V and 3 bases from J, with 12 bases between. CDR1 SGHRS and CDR2 YFSETQ come from the germline V gene. CDR3 loop: CASSLEGGRDTEAFF. DNA of the CDR3: TGCGCCAGCAGCTTGGAGGGGGGCAGGGACACTGAAGCTTTCTTT.

The chain has TRBV30 and TRBJ1-2; D is uncertain. Looked up from germline, CDR1 is GTSNPN and CDR2 is SVGIG (reference sequence). The CDR3 is 14 amino acids. V lost 3 bases and J 7 bases, leaving 18 bases between the germline ends. In DNA, the CDR3 is TGTGCCTGGAGCCCCGGTAGAGGCGCGGGTGGCTACACCTTC. It is translated as CAWSPGRGAGGYTF.

The chain is built from TRBV10-3 and TRBJ1-6; 9 nucleotides line up with TRBD1. After removal of 1 base from V and 3 bases from J, the junction contained 4 bases not matched to a gene. Germline V gene sequence: CDR1 ENHRY, CDR2 SYGVKD. The CDR3 contains 17 residues. CDR3 loop: CAISEFETGGYNSPLHF. For the CDR3, the DNA is TGTGCCATCAGTGAGTTTGAGACAGGGGGCTATAATTCACCCCTCCACTTT.

This clone has a single count. The rearrangement uses TRBV11-2 and TRBJ2-5, with D perhaps TRBD2 (6 bases). Between the trimmed V and J ends, which lost 3 bases and 5 bases, there was a span of 10 bases. CDR3 length equals 13 residues. CDR1 is SGHAT and CDR2 is FQNNGV in the germline V gene. CDR3 bases: TGTGCCAGCAGCTTCGGGACTGCCGAGACCCAGTACTTC. It codes for CASSFGTAETQYF. Full variable domain (missing parts from reference TRBV11-2 and TRBJ2-5): EAGVAQSPRYKIIEKRQSVAFWCNPISGHATLYWYQQILGQGPKLLIQFQNNGVVDDSQLPKDRFSAERLKGVDSTLKIQPAKLEDSAVYLCASSFGTAETQYFGPGTRLLVL.

This clone was observed a few times. The chain couples TRBV11-2 to TRBJ2-3; tentative D call: TRBD2 (6 bases). V lost 2 bases and J lost 3, with 15 bases in between. CDR1 SGHAT and CDR2 FQNNGV come from the germline V gene. The CDR3 extends over 16 amino acids. The CDR3 here is CASSLPRGGRTDTQYF. In DNA, the CDR3 is TGTGCCAGCAGCTTACCGCGGGGAGGAAGGACAGATACGCAGTATTTT.

The chain uses TRBV2 and TRBJ2-7, with D maybe TRBD2 (5 bases). This CDR3 is 17 amino acids long. Trimming removed 0 bases from V and 0 bases from J, with 15 bases in between. Germline V CDR1 and CDR2: SNHLY, FYNNEI. This chain's CDR3 is CASSEAGSGDISYEQYF. In DNA form, the CDR3 reads TGTGCCAGCAGTGAAGCGGGAAGCGGTGATATCTCCTACGAGCAGTACTTC.

The chain joins TRBV6-1 to TRBJ2-5, with D unresolved. Trimming removed 1 base at V and 4 bases at J, with 7 bases between. The CDR3 runs 13 residues. The germline V gene has CDR1 MNHNS and CDR2 SASEGT. CDR3 amino acids: CASSEGTSETQYF. The CDR3 bases are TGTGCCAGCAGTGAAGGAACTTCAGAGACCCAGTACTTC.

This clone was counted a single time. This rearrangement joins TRBV9 to TRBJ2-7; possible D gene TRBD2, 6 bases. Trimming stripped 0 bases from V and 6 bases from J, with 16 bases between. Germline V gives CDR1 SGDLS, CDR2 YYNGEE. The CDR3 extends over 15 amino acids. CDR3 residues: CASSVETGEAREQYF. CDR3 sequence (DNA): TGTGCCAGCAGCGTAGAGACGGGGGAGGCGCGCGAGCAGTACTTC.